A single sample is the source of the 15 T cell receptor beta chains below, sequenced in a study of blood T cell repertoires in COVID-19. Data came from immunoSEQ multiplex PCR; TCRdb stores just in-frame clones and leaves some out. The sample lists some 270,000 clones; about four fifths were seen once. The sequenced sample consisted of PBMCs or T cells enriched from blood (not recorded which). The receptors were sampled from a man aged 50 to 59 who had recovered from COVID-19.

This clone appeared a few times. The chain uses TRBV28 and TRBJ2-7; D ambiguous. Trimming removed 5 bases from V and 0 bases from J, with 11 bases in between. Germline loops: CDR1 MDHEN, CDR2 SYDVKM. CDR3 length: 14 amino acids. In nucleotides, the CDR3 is TGTGCCAGCAGTATGGCTTCCAGCTCCTACGAGCAGTACTTC. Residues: CASSMASSSYEQYF.

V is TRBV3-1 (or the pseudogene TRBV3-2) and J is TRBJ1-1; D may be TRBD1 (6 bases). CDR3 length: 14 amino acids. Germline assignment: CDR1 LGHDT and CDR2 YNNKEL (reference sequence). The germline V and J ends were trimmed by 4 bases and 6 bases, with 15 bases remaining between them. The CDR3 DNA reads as TGTGCCAGCAGCCTTCTCGGACAGAGGGCTGAAGCTTTCTTT. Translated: CASSLLGQRAEAFF.

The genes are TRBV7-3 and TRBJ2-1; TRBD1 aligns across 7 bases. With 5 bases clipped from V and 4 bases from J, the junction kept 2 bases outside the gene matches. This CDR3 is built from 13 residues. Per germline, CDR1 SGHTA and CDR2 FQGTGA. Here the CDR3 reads CASSVGQYNEQFF. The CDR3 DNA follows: TGTGCCAGCAGCGTGGGACAGTACAATGAGCAGTTCTTC.

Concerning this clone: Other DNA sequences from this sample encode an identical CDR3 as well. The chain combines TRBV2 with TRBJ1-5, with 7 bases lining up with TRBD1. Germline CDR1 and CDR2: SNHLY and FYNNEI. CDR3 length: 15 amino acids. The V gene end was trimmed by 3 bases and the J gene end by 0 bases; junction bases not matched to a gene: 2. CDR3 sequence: CASSDRTGSNQPQHF. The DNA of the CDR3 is TGTGCCAGCAGTGACCGGACAGGTAGCAATCAGCCCCAGCATTTT. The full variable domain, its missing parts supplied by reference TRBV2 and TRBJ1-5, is EPEVTQTPSHQVTQMGQEVILRCVPISNHLYFYWYRQILGQKVEFLVSFYNNEISEKSEIFDDQFSVERPDGSNFTLKIRSTKLEDSAMYFCASSDRTGSNQPQHFGDGTRLSIL.

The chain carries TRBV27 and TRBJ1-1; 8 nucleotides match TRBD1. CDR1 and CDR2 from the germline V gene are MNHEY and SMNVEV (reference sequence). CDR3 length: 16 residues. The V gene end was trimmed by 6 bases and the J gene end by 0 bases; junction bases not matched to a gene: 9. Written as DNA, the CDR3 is TGTGCCAGCAGCTCCCCCAGGGACAGGTTGAACACTGAAGCTTTCTTT. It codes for CASSSPRDRLNTEAFF.

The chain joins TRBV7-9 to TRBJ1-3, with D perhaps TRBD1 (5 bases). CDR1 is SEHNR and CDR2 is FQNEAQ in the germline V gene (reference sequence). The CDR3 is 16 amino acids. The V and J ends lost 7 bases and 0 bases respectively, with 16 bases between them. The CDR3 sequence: CASTLETVSSGNTIYF. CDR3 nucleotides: TGTGCCAGCACCTTGGAGACAGTATCCTCTGGAAACACCATATATTTT.

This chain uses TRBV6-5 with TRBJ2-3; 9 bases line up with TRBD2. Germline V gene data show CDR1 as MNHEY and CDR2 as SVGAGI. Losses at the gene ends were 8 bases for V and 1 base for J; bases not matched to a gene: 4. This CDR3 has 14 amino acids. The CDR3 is CASAGGQGTDTQYF. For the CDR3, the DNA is TGTGCCAGCGCGGGGGGGCAGGGCACAGATACGCAGTATTTT.

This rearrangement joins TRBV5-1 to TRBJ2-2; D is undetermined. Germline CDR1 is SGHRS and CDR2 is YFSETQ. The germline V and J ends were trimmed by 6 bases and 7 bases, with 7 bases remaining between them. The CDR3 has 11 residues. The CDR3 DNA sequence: TGCGCCAGCAATTTTAACGGGGAGCTGTTTTTT. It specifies CASNFNGELFF.

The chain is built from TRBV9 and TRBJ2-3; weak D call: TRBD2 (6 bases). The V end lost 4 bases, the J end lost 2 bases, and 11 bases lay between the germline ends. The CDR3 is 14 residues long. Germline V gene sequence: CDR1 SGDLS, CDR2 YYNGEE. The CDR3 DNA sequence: TGTGCCAGCAGCCCGAGCGGGTCCACAGATACGCAGTATTTT. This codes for CASSPSGSTDTQYF. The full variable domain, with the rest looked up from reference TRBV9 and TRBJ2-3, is DSGVTQTPKHLITATGQRVTLRCSPRSGDLSVYWYQQSLDQGLQFLIQYYNGEERAKGNILERFSAQQFPDLHSELNLSSLELGDSALYFCASSPSGSTDTQYFGPGTRLTVL.

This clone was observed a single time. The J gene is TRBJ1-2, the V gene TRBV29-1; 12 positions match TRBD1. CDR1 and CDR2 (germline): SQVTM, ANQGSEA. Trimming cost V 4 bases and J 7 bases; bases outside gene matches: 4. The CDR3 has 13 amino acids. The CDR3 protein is CSVAGTGGFGYTF. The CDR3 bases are TGCAGCGTTGCAGGGACAGGGGGCTTTGGCTACACCTTC.

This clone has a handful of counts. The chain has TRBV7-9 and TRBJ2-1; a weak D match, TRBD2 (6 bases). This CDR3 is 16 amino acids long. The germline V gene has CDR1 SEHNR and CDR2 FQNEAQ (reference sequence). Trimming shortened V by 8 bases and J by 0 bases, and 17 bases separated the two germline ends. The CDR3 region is CASAFYAGGSYNEQFF. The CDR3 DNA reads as TGTGCCAGCGCATTTTACGCCGGGGGCTCCTACAATGAGCAGTTCTTC.

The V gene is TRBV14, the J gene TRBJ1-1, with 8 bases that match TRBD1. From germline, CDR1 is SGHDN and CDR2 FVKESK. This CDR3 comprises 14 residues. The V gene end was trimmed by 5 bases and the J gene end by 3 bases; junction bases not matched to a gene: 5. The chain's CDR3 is CASSNRGTYTEAFF. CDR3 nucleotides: TGTGCCAGCAGCAACAGGGGGACGTACACTGAAGCTTTCTTT.

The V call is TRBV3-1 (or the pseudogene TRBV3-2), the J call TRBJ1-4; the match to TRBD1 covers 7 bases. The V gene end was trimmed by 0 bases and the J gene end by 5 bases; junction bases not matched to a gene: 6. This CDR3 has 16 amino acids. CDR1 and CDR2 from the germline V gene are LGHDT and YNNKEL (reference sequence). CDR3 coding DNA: TGTGCCAGCAGCCAAGAGGGGAGAGGGGGCAATGAAAAACTGTTTTTT. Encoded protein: CASSQEGRGGNEKLFF.

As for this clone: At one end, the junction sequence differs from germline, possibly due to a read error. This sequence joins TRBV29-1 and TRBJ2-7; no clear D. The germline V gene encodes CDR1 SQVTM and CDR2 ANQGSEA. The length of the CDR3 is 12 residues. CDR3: CSIEDIYGWQYF. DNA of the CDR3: TGCAGCATTGAAGATATCTACGGGTGGCAGTACTTC.

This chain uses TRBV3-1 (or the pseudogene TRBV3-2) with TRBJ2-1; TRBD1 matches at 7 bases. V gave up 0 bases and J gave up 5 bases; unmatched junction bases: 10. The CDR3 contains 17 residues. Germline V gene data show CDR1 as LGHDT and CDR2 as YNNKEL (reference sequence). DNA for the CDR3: TGTGCCAGCAGCCAAGAGAGGGCGACAGGGAAGAACAATGAGCAGTTCTTC. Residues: CASSQERATGKNNEQFF.